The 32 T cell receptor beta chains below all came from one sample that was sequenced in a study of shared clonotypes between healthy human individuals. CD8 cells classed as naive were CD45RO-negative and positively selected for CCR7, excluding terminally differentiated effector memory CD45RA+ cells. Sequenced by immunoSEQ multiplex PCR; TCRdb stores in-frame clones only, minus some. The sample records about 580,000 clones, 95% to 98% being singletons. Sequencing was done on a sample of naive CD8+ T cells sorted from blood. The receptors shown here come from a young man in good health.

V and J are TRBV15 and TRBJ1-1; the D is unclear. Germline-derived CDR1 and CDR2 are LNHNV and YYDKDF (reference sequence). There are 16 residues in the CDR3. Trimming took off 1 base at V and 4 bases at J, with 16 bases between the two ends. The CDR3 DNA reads TGTGCCACCAGCAGAGTTCGTGATGCGCGGGTCACTGAAGCTTTCTTT. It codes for CATSRVRDARVTEAFF.

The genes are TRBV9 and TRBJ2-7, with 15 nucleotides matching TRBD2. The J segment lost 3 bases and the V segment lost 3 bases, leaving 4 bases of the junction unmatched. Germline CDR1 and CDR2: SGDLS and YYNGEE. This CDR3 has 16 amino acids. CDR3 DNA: TGTGCCAGCAGCGGGACTAGCGGGAGGGAGATCTACGAGCAGTACTTC. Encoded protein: CASSGTSGREIYEQYF.

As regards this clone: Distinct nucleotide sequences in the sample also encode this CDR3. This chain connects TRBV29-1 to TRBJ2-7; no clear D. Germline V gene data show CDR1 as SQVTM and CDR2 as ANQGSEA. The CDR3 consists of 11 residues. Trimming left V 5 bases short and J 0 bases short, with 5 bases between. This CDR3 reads CSVYLSYEQYF. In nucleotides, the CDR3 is TGCAGCGTTTACCTCTCCTACGAGCAGTACTTC.

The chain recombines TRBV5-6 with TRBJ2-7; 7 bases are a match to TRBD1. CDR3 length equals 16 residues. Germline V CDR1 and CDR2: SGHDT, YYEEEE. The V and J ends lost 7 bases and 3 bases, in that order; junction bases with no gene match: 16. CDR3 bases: TGTGCCAGCCCAAGGTCTACAGGGGACAAATTCTACGAGCAGTACTTC. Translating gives CASPRSTGDKFYEQYF.

CDR3 protein: CASSLRRDNQPQHF. The CDR3 DNA reads as TGTGCCAGCAGCCTCCGACGGGACAATCAGCCCCAGCATTTT. J is TRBJ1-5 and V is TRBV5-5; D unresolved. V was trimmed by 4 bases and J by 3 bases, leaving 11 bases between them. Germline assignment: CDR1 SGHKS and CDR2 YYEKEE (reference sequence). This CDR3 spans 14 amino acids.

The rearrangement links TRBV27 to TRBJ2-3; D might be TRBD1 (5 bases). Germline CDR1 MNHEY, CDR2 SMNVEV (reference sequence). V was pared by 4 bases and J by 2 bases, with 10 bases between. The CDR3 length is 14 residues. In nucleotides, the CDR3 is TGTGCCAGCAGTTACCTGACAGCCACAGATACGCAGTATTTT. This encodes CASSYLTATDTQYF.

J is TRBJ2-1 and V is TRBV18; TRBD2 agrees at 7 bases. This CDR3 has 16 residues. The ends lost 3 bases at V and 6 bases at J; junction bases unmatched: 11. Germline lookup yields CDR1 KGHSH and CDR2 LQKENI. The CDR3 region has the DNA TGTGCCAGCTCACCTAAGACCGGGACTACCGTCAATGAGCAGTTCTTC. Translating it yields CASSPKTGTTVNEQFF. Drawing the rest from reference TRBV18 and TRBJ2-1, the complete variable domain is NAGVMQNPRHLVRRRGQEARLRCSPMKGHSHVYWYRQLPEEGLKFMVYLQKENIIDESGMPKERFSAEFPKEGPSILRIQQVVRGDSAAYFCASSPKTGTTVNEQFFGPGTRLTVL.

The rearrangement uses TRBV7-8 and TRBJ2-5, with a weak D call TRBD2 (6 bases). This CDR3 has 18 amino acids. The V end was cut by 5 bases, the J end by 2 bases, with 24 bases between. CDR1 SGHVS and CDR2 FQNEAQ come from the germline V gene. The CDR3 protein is CASSEEARLVRGQETQYF. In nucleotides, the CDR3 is TGTGCCAGCAGCGAAGAGGCGAGACTAGTTAGGGGACAAGAGACCCAGTACTTC. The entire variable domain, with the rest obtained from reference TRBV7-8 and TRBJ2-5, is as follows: GAGVSQSPRYKVAKRGQDVALRCDPISGHVSLFWYQQALGQGPEFLTYFQNEAQLDKSGLPSDRFFAERPEGSVSTLKIQRTQQEDSAVYLCASSEEARLVRGQETQYFGPGTRLLVL.

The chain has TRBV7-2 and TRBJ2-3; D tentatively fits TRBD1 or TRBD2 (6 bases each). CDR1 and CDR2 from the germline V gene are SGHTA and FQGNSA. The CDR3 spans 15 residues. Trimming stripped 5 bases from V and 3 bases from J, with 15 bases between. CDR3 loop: CASSHRGAETDTQYF. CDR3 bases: TGTGCCAGCAGCCATAGGGGGGCTGAAACAGATACGCAGTATTTT.

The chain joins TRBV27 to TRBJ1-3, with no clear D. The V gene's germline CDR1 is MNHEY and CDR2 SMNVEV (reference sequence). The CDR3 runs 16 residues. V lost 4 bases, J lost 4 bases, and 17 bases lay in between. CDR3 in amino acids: CASSSLESGYGNTIYF. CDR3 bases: TGTGCCAGCAGTTCTCTTGAAAGCGGGTACGGAAACACCATATATTTT.

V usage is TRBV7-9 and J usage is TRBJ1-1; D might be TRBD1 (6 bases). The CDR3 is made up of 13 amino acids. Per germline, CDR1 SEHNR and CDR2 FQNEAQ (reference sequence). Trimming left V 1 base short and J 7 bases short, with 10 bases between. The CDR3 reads CASSLVGGGEAFF. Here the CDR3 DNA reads TGTGCCAGCAGCTTAGTAGGGGGTGGTGAAGCTTTCTTT.

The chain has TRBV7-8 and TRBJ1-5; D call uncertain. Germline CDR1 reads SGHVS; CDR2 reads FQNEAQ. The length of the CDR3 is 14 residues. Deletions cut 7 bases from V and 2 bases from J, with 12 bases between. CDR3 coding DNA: TGTGCCAGCAACGATGGCCAGGGCAATCAGCCCCAGCATTTT. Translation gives CASNDGQGNQPQHF. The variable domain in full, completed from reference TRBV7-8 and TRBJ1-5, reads GAGVSQSPRYKVAKRGQDVALRCDPISGHVSLFWYQQALGQGPEFLTYFQNEAQLDKSGLPSDRFFAERPEGSVSTLKIQRTQQEDSAVYLCASNDGQGNQPQHFGDGTRLSIL.

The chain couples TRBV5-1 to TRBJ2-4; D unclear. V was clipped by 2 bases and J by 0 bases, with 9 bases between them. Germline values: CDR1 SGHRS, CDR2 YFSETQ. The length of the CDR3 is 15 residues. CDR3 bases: TGCGCCAGCAGCTTTGGGCTGGAAGCCAAAAACATTCAGTACTTC. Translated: CASSFGLEAKNIQYF.

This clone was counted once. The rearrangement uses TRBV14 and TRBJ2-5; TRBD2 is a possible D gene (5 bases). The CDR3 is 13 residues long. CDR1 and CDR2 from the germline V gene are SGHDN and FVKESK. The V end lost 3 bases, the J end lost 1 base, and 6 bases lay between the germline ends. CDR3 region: CASSQEAQETQYF. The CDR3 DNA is TGTGCCAGCAGCCAGGAGGCCCAAGAGACCCAGTACTTC.

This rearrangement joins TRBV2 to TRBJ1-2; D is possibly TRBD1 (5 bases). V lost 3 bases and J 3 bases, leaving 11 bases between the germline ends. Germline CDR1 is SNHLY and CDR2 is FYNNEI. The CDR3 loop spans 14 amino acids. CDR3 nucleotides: TGTGCCAGCAGTGACGAACAGGTTGACTATGGCTACACCTTC. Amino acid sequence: CASSDEQVDYGYTF.

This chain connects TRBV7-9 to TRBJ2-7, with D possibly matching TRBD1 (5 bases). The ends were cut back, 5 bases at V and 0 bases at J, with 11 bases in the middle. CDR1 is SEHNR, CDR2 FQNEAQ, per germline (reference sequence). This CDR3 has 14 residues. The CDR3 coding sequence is TGTGCCAGCAGCCCGACAGAGAGCTCCTACGAGCAGTACTTC. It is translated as CASSPTESSYEQYF.

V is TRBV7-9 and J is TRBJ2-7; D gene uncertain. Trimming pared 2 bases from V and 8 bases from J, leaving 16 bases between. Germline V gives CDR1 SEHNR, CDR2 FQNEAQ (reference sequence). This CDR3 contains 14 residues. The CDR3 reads CASSLLEAPAKQYF. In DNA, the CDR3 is TGTGCCAGCAGCTTACTAGAGGCTCCAGCGAAGCAGTACTTC.

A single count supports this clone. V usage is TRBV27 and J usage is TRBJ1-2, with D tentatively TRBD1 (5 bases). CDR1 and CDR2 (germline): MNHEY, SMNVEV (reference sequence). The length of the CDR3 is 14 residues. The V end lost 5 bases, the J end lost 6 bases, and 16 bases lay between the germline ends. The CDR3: CASSTTGTANGYTF. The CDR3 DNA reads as TGTGCCAGCAGTACCACGGGGACCGCCAATGGCTACACCTTC.

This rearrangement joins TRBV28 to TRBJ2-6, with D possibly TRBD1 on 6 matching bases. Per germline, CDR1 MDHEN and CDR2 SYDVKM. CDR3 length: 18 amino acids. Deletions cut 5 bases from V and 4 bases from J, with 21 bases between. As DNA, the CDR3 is TGTGCCAGCAGTCCGACTTATACAGGGAGAAGAGGGGCCAACGTCCTGACTTTC. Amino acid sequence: CASSPTYTGRRGANVLTF. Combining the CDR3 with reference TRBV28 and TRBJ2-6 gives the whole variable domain DVKVTQSSRYLVKRTGEKVFLECVQDMDHENMFWYRQDPGLGLRLIYFSYDVKMKEKGDIPEGYSVSREKKERFSLILESASTNQTSMYLCASSPTYTGRRGANVLTFGAGSRLTVL.

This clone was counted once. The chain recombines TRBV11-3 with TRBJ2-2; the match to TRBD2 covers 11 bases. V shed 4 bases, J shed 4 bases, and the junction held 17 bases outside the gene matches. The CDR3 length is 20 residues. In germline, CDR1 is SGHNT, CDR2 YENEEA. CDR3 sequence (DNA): TGTGCCAGCAGCTCACGTATAGGGGCTAGCGGGAGGCAAGTCACCGGGGAGCTGTTTTTT. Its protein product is CASSSRIGASGRQVTGELFF.

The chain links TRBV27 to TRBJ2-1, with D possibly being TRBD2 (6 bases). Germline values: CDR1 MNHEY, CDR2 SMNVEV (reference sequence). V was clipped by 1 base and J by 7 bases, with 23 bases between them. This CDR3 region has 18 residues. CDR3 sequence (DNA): TGTGCCAGCAGTTTATTGGGGTCTACGGCTAGCGAGGGGAATGAGCAGTTCTTC. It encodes CASSLLGSTASEGNEQFF.

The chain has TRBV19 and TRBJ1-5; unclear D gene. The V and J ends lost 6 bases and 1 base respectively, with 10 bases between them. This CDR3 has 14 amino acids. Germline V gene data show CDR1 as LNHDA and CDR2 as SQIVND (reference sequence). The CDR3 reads CASSLAGSNQPQHF. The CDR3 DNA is TGTGCCAGTAGCCTAGCGGGGAGCAATCAGCCCCAGCATTTT.

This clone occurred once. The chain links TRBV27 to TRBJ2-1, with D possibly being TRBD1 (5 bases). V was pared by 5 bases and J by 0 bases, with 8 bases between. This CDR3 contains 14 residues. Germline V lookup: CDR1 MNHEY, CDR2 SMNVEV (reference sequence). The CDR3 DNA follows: TGTGCCAGCAGTCAGGGTAGCTCCTACAATGAGCAGTTCTTC. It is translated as CASSQGSSYNEQFF.

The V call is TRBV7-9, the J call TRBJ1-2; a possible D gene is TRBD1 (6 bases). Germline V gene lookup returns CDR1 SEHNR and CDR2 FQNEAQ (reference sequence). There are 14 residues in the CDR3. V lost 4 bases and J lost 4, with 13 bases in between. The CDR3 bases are TGTGCCAGCAGCTCTACAGGGTACGGCTATGGCTACACCTTC. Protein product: CASSSTGYGYGYTF.

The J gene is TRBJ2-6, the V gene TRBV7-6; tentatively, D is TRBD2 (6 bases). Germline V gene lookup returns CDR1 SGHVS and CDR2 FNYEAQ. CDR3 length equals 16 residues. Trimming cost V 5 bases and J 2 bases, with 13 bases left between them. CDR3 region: CASSGGGEPGANVLTF. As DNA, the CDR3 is TGTGCCAGCAGCGGTGGAGGGGAACCTGGGGCCAACGTCCTGACTTTC.

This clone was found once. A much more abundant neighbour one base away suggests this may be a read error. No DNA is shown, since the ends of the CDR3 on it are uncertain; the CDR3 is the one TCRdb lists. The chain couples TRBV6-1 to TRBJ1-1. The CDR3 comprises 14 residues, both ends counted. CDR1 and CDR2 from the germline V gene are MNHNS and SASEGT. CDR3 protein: CASSEVGGGTEALF.

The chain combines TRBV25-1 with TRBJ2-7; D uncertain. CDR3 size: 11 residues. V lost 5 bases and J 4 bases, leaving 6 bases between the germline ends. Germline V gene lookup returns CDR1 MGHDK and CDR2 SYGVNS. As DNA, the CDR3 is TGTGCCAGCAGTTCCGCTTACGAGCAGTACTTC. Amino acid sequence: CASSSAYEQYF.

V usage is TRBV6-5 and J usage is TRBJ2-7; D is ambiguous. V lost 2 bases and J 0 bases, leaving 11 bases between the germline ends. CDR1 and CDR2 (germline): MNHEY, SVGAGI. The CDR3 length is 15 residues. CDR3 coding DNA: TGTGCCAGCAGTTACGAGGCGTTCAACTCCTACGAGCAGTACTTC. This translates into CASSYEAFNSYEQYF.

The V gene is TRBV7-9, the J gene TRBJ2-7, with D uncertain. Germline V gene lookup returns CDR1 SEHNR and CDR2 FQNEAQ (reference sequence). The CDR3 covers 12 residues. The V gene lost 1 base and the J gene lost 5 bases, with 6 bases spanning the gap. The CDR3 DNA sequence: TGTGCCAGCAGCTTAGAGGGTCACGAGCAGTACTTC. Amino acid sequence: CASSLEGHEQYF.

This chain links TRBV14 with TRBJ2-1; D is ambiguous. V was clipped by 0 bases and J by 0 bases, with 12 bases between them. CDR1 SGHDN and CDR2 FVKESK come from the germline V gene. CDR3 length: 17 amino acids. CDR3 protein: CASSQDRTGLSYNEQFF. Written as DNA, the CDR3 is TGTGCCAGCAGCCAAGATCGGACCGGGCTCTCCTACAATGAGCAGTTCTTC. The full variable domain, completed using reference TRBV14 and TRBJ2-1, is EAGVTQFPSHSVIEKGQTVTLRCDPISGHDNLYWYRRVMGKEIKFLLHFVKESKQDESGMPNNRFLAERTGGTYSTLKVQPAELEDSGVYFCASSQDRTGLSYNEQFFGPGTRLTVL.

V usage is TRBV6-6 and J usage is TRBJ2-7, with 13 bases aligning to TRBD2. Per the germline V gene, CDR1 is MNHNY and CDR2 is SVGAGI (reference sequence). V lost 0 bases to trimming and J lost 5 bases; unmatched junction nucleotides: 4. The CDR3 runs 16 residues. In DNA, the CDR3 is TGTGCCAGCAGTTACTCGACTAGCGGGAGGTATGACGAGCAGTACTTC. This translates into CASSYSTSGRYDEQYF.

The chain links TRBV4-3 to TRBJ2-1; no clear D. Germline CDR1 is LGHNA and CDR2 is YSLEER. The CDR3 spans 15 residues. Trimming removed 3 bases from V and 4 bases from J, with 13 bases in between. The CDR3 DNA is TGCGCCAGCAGCCAGCGAACCCACGGGTACAATGAGCAGTTCTTC. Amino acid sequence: CASSQRTHGYNEQFF.